The 22 T cell receptor beta chains below come from one sample, sequenced in a study of T cells in Graves' hyperthyroidism and ophthalmopathy. TCR beta CDR3 regions were amplified from RNA transcripts. The TCR CDR3 first-round RT-PCR relied on the HTBI primer set. MiXCR was run by TCRdb on the multiplex PCR reads, yielding one entry per CDR3 protein. The table records 550,000 to 600,000 distinct CDR3 sequences, just over 45% of them present only once. The sequencing input was peripheral blood or thyroid tissue (not recorded which). Receptor source: an adult woman with Graves' disease, either hyperthyroidism or ophthalmopathy (not recorded which).

This clonotype was observed a handful of times. The chain employs TRBV2 and TRBJ1-6; maybe TRBD1 (6 bases). V shed 7 bases and J shed 11 bases, with 18 bases lying between them. Germline assignment: CDR1 SNHLY and CDR2 FYNNEI. This CDR3 is built from 14 residues. DNA of the CDR3: TGTGCCAGCACCGAATTGCAGGGGAGGACACCCCTCCACTTT. Amino acids: CASTELQGRTPLHF. The full variable domain, its missing parts supplied by reference TRBV2 and TRBJ1-6, is EPEVTQTPSHQVTQMGQEVILRCVPISNHLYFYWYRQILGQKVEFLVSFYNNEISEKSEIFDDQFSVERPDGSNFTLKIRSTKLEDSAMYFCASTELQGRTPLHFGNGTRLTVT.

This clonotype was seen repeatedly, ten times or more. V is TRBV20-1 and J is TRBJ1-5; D gene uncertain. Germline V CDR1 and CDR2: DFQATT, SNEGSKA (reference sequence). The V and J ends lost 7 bases and 2 bases respectively, with 12 bases between them. The CDR3 loop spans 13 amino acids. The CDR3 nucleotides read TGCAGTGTTGGGGTAGGCGGCAATCAGCCCCAGCATTTT. Its protein is CSVGVGGNQPQHF.

This clonotype was counted ten times or more. The chain links TRBV20-1 to TRBJ2-2; D might be TRBD1 or TRBD2, each matching 6 bases. The CDR3 is made up of 15 amino acids. Germline V gene lookup returns CDR1 DFQATT and CDR2 SNEGSKA (reference sequence). Trimming took off 8 bases at V and 2 bases at J, with 18 bases between the two ends. The CDR3 region is CSTLRGPYNTGELFF. The CDR3 DNA sequence: TGCAGTACCCTTCGGGGGCCTTATAACACCGGGGAGCTGTTTTTT.

The chain couples TRBV28 to TRBJ1-5; no clear D gene. This CDR3 region has 13 residues. Trimming shortened V by 6 bases and J by 3 bases, and 9 bases separated the two germline ends. The V gene's germline CDR1 is MDHEN and CDR2 SYDVKM. Here the CDR3 DNA reads TGTGCCAGCAGACAGTTTTACAATCAGCCCCAGCATTTT. Translating gives CASRQFYNQPQHF.

The chain recombines TRBV10-3 with TRBJ1-1, with D possibly TRBD1 on 5 matching bases. Germline V lookup: CDR1 ENHRY, CDR2 SYGVKD. The CDR3 has 15 amino acids. The V end lost 4 bases, the J end lost 6 bases, and 18 bases lay between the germline ends. The DNA for the CDR3 is TGTGCCATCAGTGCTAGGGTGACAGAGCCCGCTGAAGCTTTCTTT. This translates into CAISARVTEPAEAFF.

This clonotype has a count of ten or more. The CDR3 DNA reads TGTGCCAGCAGCACGAGGAAGAATCAGCCCCAGCATTTT. Its translation is CASSTRKNQPQHF. The V and J genes are TRBV2 and TRBJ1-5; D uncertain. The germline gives CDR1 SNHLY, CDR2 FYNNEI. V gave up 6 bases and J gave up 4 bases, with 10 bases separating them. CDR3 length: 13 amino acids.

This clonotype came up many times. The V and J genes are TRBV6-6 and TRBJ2-7, with 11 bases lining up with TRBD2. The CDR3 loop spans 11 amino acids. CDR1 is MNHNY, CDR2 SVGAGI, per germline (reference sequence). Unmatched junction bases numbered 0, after V lost 9 bases and J lost 5 bases. This CDR3 reads CASSGRDEQYF. The CDR3, as DNA: TGTGCCAGTAGCGGGAGGGACGAGCAGTACTTC.

This clonotype was detected many times. The junction and the germline gene differ at one end; a read error may be behind it. The chain carries TRBV7-7 and TRBJ2-5, with 10 bases aligning to TRBD2. The CDR3 covers 18 residues. Germline V gene data show CDR1 as SSHAT and CDR2 as FNYEAQ (reference sequence). CDR3 amino acids: CASSLDPPLAGYQETQYF. The DNA of the CDR3 is TGTGCTAGCAGCTTAGATCCCCCACTAGCGGGATATCAAGAGACCCAGTACTTC.

This clonotype was seen at least ten times. The CDR3 DNA sequence: TGTGCCAGCAGCCCAGGAAACGGGGAGCTGTTTTTT. It codes for CASSPGNGELFF. The chain recombines TRBV7-9 with TRBJ2-2, with D hard to call. The CDR3 has 12 amino acids. The germline V and J ends were trimmed by 5 bases and 7 bases, with 8 bases remaining between them. Germline loops: CDR1 SEHNR, CDR2 FQNEAQ (reference sequence).

This clonotype was recorded once. One end of the junction varies from germline; a read error may be responsible. V gene TRBV12-3 or TRBV12-4 combines with J gene TRBJ2-6, with 9 bases identical to TRBD1. This CDR3 spans 14 amino acids. CDR3 protein: CASSLDRGRVAEAF. CDR3 nucleotides: TGTGCCAGCAGTTTAGACAGGGGGCGCGTCGCTGAAGCTTTC.

The chain employs TRBV28 and TRBJ1-3; D not resolved. Germline lookup yields CDR1 MDHEN and CDR2 SYDVKM. The CDR3 covers 12 residues. Trimming left V 6 bases short and J 5 bases short, with 8 bases between. CDR3 in DNA: TGTGCCAGCAGCACCTCAAGAAACACCATATATTTT. It encodes CASSTSRNTIYF. The variable domain in full, completed from reference TRBV28 and TRBJ1-3, reads DVKVTQSSRYLVKRTGEKVFLECVQDMDHENMFWYRQDPGLGLRLIYFSYDVKMKEKGDIPEGYSVSREKKERFSLILESASTNQTSMYLCASSTSRNTIYFGEGSWLTVV.

This rearrangement joins TRBV25-1 to TRBJ1-2, with TRBD1 matching 7 bases. There are 14 residues in the CDR3. Trimming at V came to 3 bases and at J to 5 bases, leaving 6 bases not matched to a gene. CDR1 MGHDK and CDR2 SYGVNS come from the germline V gene. The CDR3 DNA reads TGTGCCAGCAGTGAGTTTGACAGGGCGTATGGCTACACCTTC. The encoded protein is CASSEFDRAYGYTF.

This clonotype came up many times. The chain couples TRBV5-6 to TRBJ1-2; no reliable D call. Trimming shortened V by 5 bases and J by 3 bases, and 14 bases separated the two germline ends. This CDR3 spans 14 amino acids. The germline V gene encodes CDR1 SGHDT and CDR2 YYEEEE. The CDR3 sequence: CASSAYLGDYGYTF. Written as DNA, the CDR3 is TGTGCCAGCAGTGCCTATCTCGGGGACTATGGCTACACCTTC.

This clonotype has just a few counts. The CDR3 DNA reads TGTGCCAGCAGTATCGGGGGGACTAACTATGGCTACACCTTC. As protein: CASSIGGTNYGYTF. This rearrangement joins TRBV28 to TRBJ1-2, with D possibly matching TRBD1 (5 bases). Trimming took 5 bases from V and 0 from J, leaving 10 bases between them. Germline CDR1 MDHEN, CDR2 SYDVKM. This CDR3 is 14 amino acids long.

In this sample, this clonotype turned up a few times. The chain couples TRBV20-1 to TRBJ2-7; possibly TRBD2 for D (5 bases). Trimming stripped 2 bases from V and 2 bases from J, with 10 bases between. This CDR3 is built from 13 residues. The V gene's germline CDR1 is DFQATT and CDR2 SNEGSKA (reference sequence). The chain's CDR3 is CSARSTGAYEQYF. The CDR3, as DNA: TGCAGTGCTAGATCCACCGGGGCCTACGAGCAGTACTTC.

This clonotype was seen many times. The chain links TRBV7-9 to TRBJ2-5; 8 bases are a match to TRBD2. The CDR3 contains 14 residues. CDR1 SEHNR and CDR2 FQNEAQ come from the germline V gene (reference sequence). The V and J ends lost 5 bases and 5 bases, in that order; junction bases with no gene match: 7. This CDR3 is CASSPWTSSETQYF. CDR3 coding DNA: TGTGCCAGCAGCCCATGGACTAGCTCGGAGACCCAGTACTTC.

The sample holds many counts of this clonotype. This CDR3 reads CASSSILAGTDTQYF. Here the CDR3 DNA reads TGTGCCAGCAGTTCAATTCTAGCGGGCACAGATACGCAGTATTTT. The V gene is TRBV7-9, the J gene TRBJ2-3, with 7 nucleotides matching TRBD2. This CDR3 has 15 residues. CDR1 is SEHNR and CDR2 is FQNEAQ in the germline V gene (reference sequence). J was trimmed by 1 base and V by 6 bases; bases with no gene match: 7.

The chain couples TRBV7-3 to TRBJ2-5; D remains unclear. CDR3 length equals 13 residues. Germline CDR1 and CDR2: SGHTA and FQGTGA. V gave up 1 base and J gave up 4 bases, with 7 bases separating them. This CDR3 is CASSLSRGETQYF. The CDR3 bases are TGTGCCAGCAGCTTAAGTAGAGGAGAGACCCAGTACTTC.

This clonotype was counted many times. The CDR3 DNA sequence: TGTGCCAGCAGCGCCCGTCAAGGCGTCGGGCAGCCCCAGCATTTT. Its translation is CASSARQGVGQPQHF. V is TRBV6-5 and J is TRBJ1-5; D is unresolved. The CDR3 covers 15 residues. Trimming took off 6 bases at V and 7 bases at J, with 19 bases between the two ends. CDR1 is MNHEY and CDR2 is SVGAGI in the germline V gene.

This clonotype was seen a few times. As the CDR3 is not closed by the conserved phenylalanine or tryptophan, this likely results from a read error. It is unclear where the CDR3 begins or ends on the DNA, so no DNA is shown, and the CDR3 is as TCRdb lists it. The rearrangement uses TRBV7-2 and TRBJ1-3. CDR1 and CDR2 (germline): SGHTA, FQGNSA. The CDR3 region is 9 residues in length, termini included. CDR3 amino acids: CASSRPGLA.

This clonotype was recorded at least ten times. This chain connects TRBV7-9 to TRBJ2-7; D is unclear. Germline V gene data show CDR1 as SEHNR and CDR2 as FQNEAQ (reference sequence). CDR3 size: 14 residues. Trimming cost V 5 bases and J 5 bases, with 16 bases left between them. The CDR3 here is CASSTSWGVNEQYF. CDR3 coding DNA: TGTGCCAGCAGCACGAGCTGGGGTGTGAACGAGCAGTACTTC. The full variable domain, its missing parts supplied by reference TRBV7-9 and TRBJ2-7, is DTGVSQNPRHKITKRGQNVTFRCDPISEHNRLYWYRQTLGQGPEFLTYFQNEAQLEKSRLLSDRFSAERPKGSFSTLEIQRTEQGDSAMYLCASSTSWGVNEQYFGPGTRLTVT.

This clonotype has a count of ten or more. The J gene is TRBJ1-1, the V gene TRBV28; 8 bases are shared with TRBD1. Per the germline V gene, CDR1 is MDHEN and CDR2 is SYDVKM. Trimming cost V 4 bases and J 1 base; bases outside gene matches: 5. This CDR3 is 15 amino acids long. This CDR3 is CASSSIGQGNTEAFF. The CDR3 DNA sequence: TGTGCCAGCAGTTCAATTGGACAGGGGAACACTGAAGCTTTCTTT.